These 32 T cell receptor beta chains share one sample of origin, sequenced in a study of blood T cell repertoires in COVID-19 (TCRdb year 2020). The library was built by means of the immunoSEQ multiplex PCR assay. The table comes from immuneACCESS by way of TCRdb, which keeps in-frame sequences with V and J called. Part of the clones is missing from these tables; in studies checked, under half for an unresolved V gene and the rest for unknown reasons. Counted in this sample were 250,000 or so clones; around nine tenths of them appeared once. Roughly 5% of the sample rests with the top ten. Sequencing used peripheral blood. These receptors were obtained from a woman aged 55-70 years with COVID-19, enrolled during active disease.

The chain has TRBV18 and TRBJ1-2, with TRBD1 identical over 7 bases. The CDR3 spans 15 residues. Germline assignment: CDR1 KGHSH and CDR2 LQKENI. V dropped 2 bases and J dropped 4; count of bases not matched to a gene: 7. Here the CDR3 reads CASSPFRDRLYGYTF. The CDR3 nucleotides read TGTGCCAGCTCACCATTCAGGGACAGACTCTATGGCTACACCTTC.

The chain is built from TRBV5-1 and TRBJ1-3; the D is unclear. The CDR3 consists of 16 residues. The germline CDR1 and CDR2 sequences are SGHRS and YFSETQ. V lost 0 bases to trimming and J lost 0 bases, with 10 bases between them. CDR3 sequence reads: CASSLVAASSGNTIYF. DNA of the CDR3: TGCGCCAGCAGCTTGGTGGCGGCGAGCTCTGGAAACACCATATATTTT.

This clone was recorded once. This sequence joins TRBV24-1 and TRBJ1-1; 8 bases match TRBD1. J gave up 5 bases and V 2 bases, and 6 bases lay outside the gene matches. Germline V gene sequence: CDR1 KGHDR, CDR2 SFDVKD. The CDR3 is made up of 15 amino acids. CDR3 DNA sequence: TGTGCCACCAGTGATTCCCAGGGGGCGAAGACTGAAGCTTTCTTT. This translates into CATSDSQGAKTEAFF.

J is TRBJ1-5 and V is TRBV24-1, with TRBD1 matching 8 bases. The length of the CDR3 is 15 residues. Losses at the gene ends were 8 bases for V and 2 bases for J; bases not matched to a gene: 7. Germline CDR1 reads KGHDR; CDR2 reads SFDVKD. CDR3 loop: CATKSGQGGNQPQHF. CDR3 nucleotide sequence: TGTGCCACCAAAAGCGGACAGGGCGGCAATCAGCCCCAGCATTTT.

This sequence joins TRBV18 and TRBJ1-2; 8 bases align to TRBD1. The germline gives CDR1 KGHSH, CDR2 LQKENI. The CDR3 loop spans 15 amino acids. With V trimmed by 3 bases and J by 2 bases, 5 bases remained unmatched. The CDR3 loop is CASSPSDRVNYGYTF. CDR3 DNA sequence: TGTGCCAGCTCACCGTCGGACAGGGTGAACTATGGCTACACCTTC.

This clone was seen a handful of times. V is TRBV5-4 and J is TRBJ1-6, with TRBD1 matching over 7 bases. The junction had 6 bases not matched to a gene; V was cut back by 4 bases and J by 5 bases. The CDR3 totals 15 residues. Germline V CDR1 and CDR2: SGHNT, YYREEE (reference sequence). The DNA of the CDR3 is TGTGCCAGCAGCCGAGGACAGGATCATAATTCACCCCTCCACTTT. Protein sequence: CASSRGQDHNSPLHF.

V usage is TRBV19 and J usage is TRBJ2-5, with 10 positions matching TRBD2. Germline CDR1 and CDR2: LNHDA and SQIVND (reference sequence). CDR3 length equals 15 residues. The V and J ends lost 4 bases and 5 bases, in that order; junction bases with no gene match: 7. The CDR3: CASSRSSGSPETQYF. The CDR3 nucleotides are TGTGCCAGTAGTAGGTCTAGCGGGAGTCCGGAGACCCAGTACTTC.

The V gene is TRBV7-9, the J gene TRBJ2-3; D may be TRBD1 (5 bases). CDR3 length: 13 residues. Trimming took 5 bases from V and 4 from J, leaving 10 bases between them. Germline CDR1 and CDR2: SEHNR and FQNEAQ (reference sequence). The CDR3 is CASSPDSADTQYF. In DNA, the CDR3 is TGTGCCAGCAGCCCTGACAGCGCAGATACGCAGTATTTT.

The chain employs TRBV24-1 and TRBJ2-5, with 11 bases matching TRBD2. This CDR3 contains 17 residues. Germline V CDR1 and CDR2: KGHDR, SFDVKD. V trimming: 2 bases; J trimming: 3 bases; junction bases outside the gene matches: 7. The CDR3 DNA is TGTGCCACCAGTGATTGGGGACTAGCGGAGGGGGAAGAGACCCAGTACTTC. Its translation: CATSDWGLAEGEETQYF.

The chain links TRBV11-3 to TRBJ1-1; 7 bases match TRBD1. V was clipped by 5 bases and J by 0 bases; unmatched bases: 6. The CDR3 loop spans 15 amino acids. Germline-derived CDR1 and CDR2 are SGHNT and YENEEA. As DNA, the CDR3 is TGTGCCAGCAGCCCCCGACAGGGAGTGAACACTGAAGCTTTCTTT. This sequence encodes CASSPRQGVNTEAFF.

This rearrangement joins TRBV20-1 to TRBJ1-2; no clear D. Trimming stripped 6 bases from V and 4 bases from J, with 9 bases between. The CDR3 length is 11 residues. Per germline, CDR1 DFQATT and CDR2 SNEGSKA (reference sequence). The CDR3 DNA is TGCAGTGCATCGGGAGGCTATGGCTACACCTTC. Encoded protein: CSASGGYGYTF.

The chain uses TRBV3-1 (or the pseudogene TRBV3-2) and TRBJ2-1; 11 bases fit TRBD2. J lost 8 bases, V lost 4 bases, and 13 bases had no gene match. This CDR3 is 17 amino acids long. CDR1 is LGHDT and CDR2 is YNNKEL in the germline V gene (reference sequence). CDR3 DNA sequence: TGTGCCAGCAGCCGAGGGAAGCTAGCGGGAGGAGAGGATGAGCAGTTCTTC. Amino acids: CASSRGKLAGGEDEQFF.

The CDR3 DNA reads as TGTGCCAGCACAAAGGGAGCGGGAGGACTCACAGATACGCAGTATTTT. This encodes CASTKGAGGLTDTQYF. The genes are TRBV11-1 and TRBJ2-3, with 9 bases matching TRBD2. CDR3 length: 16 amino acids. The J segment lost 2 bases and the V segment lost 7 bases, leaving 10 bases of the junction unmatched. Germline assignment: CDR1 SGHAT and CDR2 FQDESV (reference sequence).

This chain links TRBV7-8 with TRBJ1-3; D is unresolved. In germline, CDR1 is SGHVS, CDR2 FQNEAQ. CDR3 length: 17 residues. The V and J ends lost 5 bases and 0 bases respectively, with 17 bases between them. CDR3 nucleotides: TGTGCCAGCAGCACCCAAGTCACAGTGCGCTCTGGAAACACCATATATTTT. Its protein product is CASSTQVTVRSGNTIYF.

CDR3 protein: CASSLHNGELFF. The CDR3 DNA reads as TGTGCCAGCAGCTTACACAACGGGGAGCTGTTTTTT. The chain uses TRBV7-9 and TRBJ2-2, with unresolved D. CDR1 is SEHNR and CDR2 is FQNEAQ in the germline V gene (reference sequence). The CDR3 is made up of 12 amino acids. Trimming pared 2 bases from V and 7 bases from J, leaving 5 bases between.

The chain couples TRBV25-1 to TRBJ2-5, with TRBD1 as a possible D gene (6 bases). This CDR3 has 18 residues. The germline V gene encodes CDR1 MGHDK and CDR2 SYGVNS. V gave up 6 bases and J gave up 5 bases, with 28 bases separating them. As DNA, the CDR3 is TGTGCCAGCAGCATCGGGCCCCGGTACTGGGGGCAAGAGGAGACCCAGTACTTC. The encoded protein is CASSIGPRYWGQEETQYF.

The genes are TRBV30 and TRBJ1-1; 7 nucleotides line up with TRBD1. Germline V gene data show CDR1 as GTSNPN and CDR2 as SVGIG (reference sequence). The length of the CDR3 is 13 residues. Trimming removed 4 bases from V and 1 base from J; junction bases left unmatched: 3. The CDR3 is CAWNRQGNTEAFF. The CDR3, as DNA: TGTGCCTGGAATAGACAGGGGAACACTGAAGCTTTCTTT.

Only a few counts were recorded for this clone. The chain recombines TRBV19 with TRBJ2-6; TRBD1 matches 9 bases. CDR1 and CDR2 (germline): LNHDA, SQIVND (reference sequence). The CDR3 loop spans 16 amino acids. Losses at the gene ends were 9 bases for V and 0 bases for J; bases not matched to a gene: 6. Written as DNA, the CDR3 is TGTGCCAGCAGGGACAGGGTGAGCTCTGGGGCCAACGTCCTGACTTTC. Translating gives CASRDRVSSGANVLTF.

J is TRBJ2-7 and V is TRBV7-6; TRBD2 might be the D (5 bases). V shed 4 bases and J shed 3 bases, with 13 bases lying between them. The CDR3 loop spans 14 amino acids. CDR1 and CDR2 from the germline V gene are SGHVS and FNYEAQ. The CDR3 DNA sequence: TGTGCCAGCAGCTCGGTCGGACTCGACTACGAGCAGTACTTC. Translating it yields CASSSVGLDYEQYF.

The rearrangement joins TRBV3-1 (or the pseudogene TRBV3-2) to TRBJ2-7; 10 nucleotides line up with TRBD1. Germline loops: CDR1 LGHDT, CDR2 YNNKEL (reference sequence). The CDR3 covers 15 residues. Trimming took 3 bases from V and 1 from J; bases not matched to a gene: 3. The CDR3, as DNA: TGTGCCAGCAGCCACCGGGACAGGGGTTCCTACGAGCAGTACTTC. It translates to CASSHRDRGSYEQYF.

The chain is built from TRBV30 and TRBJ1-2; D is undetermined. Per the germline V gene, CDR1 is GTSNPN and CDR2 is SVGIG (reference sequence). The CDR3 spans 13 residues. Deletions cut 2 bases from V and 0 bases from J, with 7 bases between. CDR3 in amino acids: CAWSWGANYGYTF. CDR3 DNA sequence: TGTGCCTGGAGTTGGGGAGCTAACTATGGCTACACCTTC.

The chain is built from TRBV3-1 (or the pseudogene TRBV3-2) and TRBJ2-3; 9 bases match TRBD2. The V gene's germline CDR1 is LGHDT and CDR2 YNNKEL (reference sequence). The V and J ends lost 0 bases and 1 base, in that order; junction bases with no gene match: 5. CDR3 size: 17 residues. The CDR3 nucleotides are TGTGCCAGCAGCCAAGATCTTAGCGGGAGCGGCACAGATACGCAGTATTTT. Its protein product is CASSQDLSGSGTDTQYF.

The chain is built from TRBV5-1 and TRBJ2-1; 13 nucleotides agree with TRBD2. The CDR3 covers 16 residues. Germline values: CDR1 SGHRS, CDR2 YFSETQ. V gave up 4 bases and J gave up 10 bases; unmatched junction bases: 11. The CDR3 DNA follows: TGCGCCAGCAGCGGGATAGGACTAGCGGGAGTGGGGGAGCAGTTCTTC. This gives the protein CASSGIGLAGVGEQFF.

V usage is TRBV19 and J usage is TRBJ2-7, with D possibly matching TRBD1 (6 bases). The length of the CDR3 is 15 residues. Germline V gene data show CDR1 as LNHDA and CDR2 as SQIVND (reference sequence). Trimming pared 4 bases from V and 0 bases from J, leaving 13 bases between. The CDR3 region is CASSKTGMTSYEQYF. The DNA of the CDR3 is TGTGCCAGTAGTAAAACAGGGATGACCTCCTACGAGCAGTACTTC.

The chain recombines TRBV11-2 with TRBJ1-1, with 8 bases aligning to TRBD1. With 5 bases clipped from V and 6 bases from J, the junction kept 8 bases outside the gene matches. The CDR3 has 14 residues. Germline-derived CDR1 and CDR2 are SGHAT and FQNNGV. CDR3 coding DNA: TGTGCCAGCAGCACAGAGGGACAGGTCTCTGAAGCTTTCTTT. Protein sequence: CASSTEGQVSEAFF.

V usage is TRBV29-1 and J usage is TRBJ2-1, with D perhaps matching TRBD1 (5 bases). The CDR3 runs 15 residues. Trimming cost V 2 bases and J 9 bases, with 20 bases left between them. Germline CDR1 is SQVTM and CDR2 is ANQGSEA. This chain's CDR3 is CSVERTPSFLSEQFF. The CDR3 DNA reads as TGCAGCGTTGAAAGGACACCGTCCTTCTTGAGTGAGCAGTTCTTC.

This clone was counted only a few times. The genes are TRBV12-3 or TRBV12-4 and TRBJ1-2; 9 bases map to TRBD1. The V gene end was trimmed by 8 bases and the J gene end by 8 bases; junction bases not matched to a gene: 6. The CDR3 has 12 amino acids. CDR3 sequence (DNA): TGTGCCAGCCGGGACAGGGTGCGGGGCTACACCTTC. It specifies CASRDRVRGYTF.

The chain couples TRBV9 to TRBJ2-2; D call uncertain. Germline V gives CDR1 SGDLS, CDR2 YYNGEE. Deletions cut 4 bases from V and 4 bases from J, with 11 bases between. There are 14 residues in the CDR3. The CDR3 coding sequence is TGTGCCAGCAGCCCCCGGAGCGTCACCGGGGAGCTGTTTTTT. Translation: CASSPRSVTGELFF.

This sequence joins TRBV20-1 and TRBJ2-6; 7 positions match TRBD2. Germline CDR1 DFQATT, CDR2 SNEGSKA (reference sequence). The CDR3 is 16 residues long. V lost 3 bases, J lost 0 bases, and 5 bases stayed unmatched. The CDR3 region has the DNA TGCAGTGCTAGTGGGGAGGGTATCTCTGGGGCCAACGTCCTGACTTTC. Residues: CSASGEGISGANVLTF.

The chain combines TRBV19 with TRBJ2-2; 10 positions match TRBD2. The length of the CDR3 is 17 residues. CDR1 is LNHDA and CDR2 is SQIVND in the germline V gene (reference sequence). Trimming at V came to 7 bases and at J to 6 bases, leaving 14 bases not matched to a gene. Here the CDR3 DNA reads TGTGCCAGTACGAGTAGCGGGAGGATTATCCTGGCCGGGGAGCTGTTTTTT. It codes for CASTSSGRIILAGELFF.

This clone appeared a few times. The chain combines TRBV6-5 with TRBJ1-1; D may be TRBD1 (6 bases). From germline, CDR1 is MNHEY and CDR2 SVGAGI. Between the trimmed V and J ends, which lost 11 bases and 3 bases, there was a span of 16 bases. The CDR3 runs to 13 residues. The CDR3 here is CAGSIGTYTEAFF. CDR3 DNA: TGTGCCGGTTCGATCGGGACATACACTGAAGCTTTCTTT.

Concerning this clone: At one end the junction does not follow the germline gene, possibly because of a read error. Other nucleotide sequences from this sample produce the same CDR3. The V and J genes are TRBV10-2 and TRBJ1-3; D remains ambiguous. The CDR3 sequence is 12 residues long. Germline lookup yields CDR1 WSHSY and CDR2 SAAADI. CDR3 nucleotide sequence: TGTGCCAGCAGTGATCGTGTAAACACCATATATTTT. Amino acids: CASSDRVNTIYF.